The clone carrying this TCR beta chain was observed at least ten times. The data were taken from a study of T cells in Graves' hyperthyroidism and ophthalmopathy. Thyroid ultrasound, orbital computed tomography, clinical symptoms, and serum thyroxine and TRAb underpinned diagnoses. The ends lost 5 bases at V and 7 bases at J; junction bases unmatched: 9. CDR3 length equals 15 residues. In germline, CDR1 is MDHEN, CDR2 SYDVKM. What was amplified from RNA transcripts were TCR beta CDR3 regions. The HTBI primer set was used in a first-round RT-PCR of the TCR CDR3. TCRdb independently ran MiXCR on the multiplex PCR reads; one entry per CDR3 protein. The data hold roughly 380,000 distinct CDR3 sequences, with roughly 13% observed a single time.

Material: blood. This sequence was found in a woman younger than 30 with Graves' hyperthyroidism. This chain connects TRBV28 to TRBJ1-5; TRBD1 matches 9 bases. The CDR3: CASSRSGTGSQPQHF. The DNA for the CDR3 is TGTGCCAGCAGTAGATCCGGGACAGGGTCCCAGCCCCAGCATTTT.